The T cell receptor (beta chain) under discussion was sequenced for a study of T cells expressing NK-cell markers. Study in general: One of the eight sequenced donors was seronegative, whereas the other seven were HCMV-seropositive.

One entry per CDR3 protein, without DNA, is what TCRdb gives after re-calling the 5' RACE reads. The sample totals about 150,000 distinct CDR3 sequences; its top ten clones hold 37%. The CDR3 length is 15 residues. The germline gives CDR1 SGDLS, CDR2 YYNGEE. Whole-study results and caveats: Four of the donors also had these clonotypes leading their CD3+CD56-NKG2C+ fraction.

About this clonotype itself: Antigen: not known.

The J gene is TRBJ2-7, the V gene TRBV9; TCRdb returns TRBD1, unconfirmable since there is no DNA. Input material: blood T cells: a sorted CD56 or NKG2C T cell subset, CD4+ or CD8+ T cells, or bulk PBMC T cells (not recorded which). The sequence was collected from a woman in her 50s in good health. The CDR3 reads CASSKGTAPSYEQYF.